The clone carrying this T cell receptor beta chain was seen a handful of times. The antigen is not known. Using CD45RO/CCR7/CD25/CD127/CD95/CD27, CD4+ naive, central memory, regulatory and stem cell-like memory cells were sorted. This sample stems from a study of beta chain features in type 1 diabetes. As for the study in general: In all, 85 million to 130 million sorted cells from all samples were analyzed.

Regarding the study as a whole: Moderate yet significant TCRB CDR3 shortening was seen in Type 1 diabetes patients in all four CD4+ subsets. Whether TCRB rearrangement is influenced by HLA type was left unresolved in this analysis. Patients and controls would be equally affected if PCR favored shorter templates.

The authors reverse transcribed all of the isolated RNA, so sequencing captured expressed TCRB transcripts. Some clones are missing from TCRdb's copy, which holds only in-frame ones; the method was immunoSEQ multiplex PCR. This sample has around 690,000 clones, with over 10% found just once. V was cut by 4 bases and J by 0 bases, with 9 bases left in between. In germline, CDR1 is MDHEN, CDR2 SYDVKM. The CDR3 is 14 residues long. The source material was naive CD4+ T cells from blood. The J gene is TRBJ1-2, the V gene TRBV28; D gene uncertain. The receptor's source is a man aged 30 to 39 with type 1 diabetes. The CDR3 DNA reads as TGTGCCAGCAGTTCTCCGATGACTAACTATGGCTACACCTTC. Its protein is CASSSPMTNYGYTF.